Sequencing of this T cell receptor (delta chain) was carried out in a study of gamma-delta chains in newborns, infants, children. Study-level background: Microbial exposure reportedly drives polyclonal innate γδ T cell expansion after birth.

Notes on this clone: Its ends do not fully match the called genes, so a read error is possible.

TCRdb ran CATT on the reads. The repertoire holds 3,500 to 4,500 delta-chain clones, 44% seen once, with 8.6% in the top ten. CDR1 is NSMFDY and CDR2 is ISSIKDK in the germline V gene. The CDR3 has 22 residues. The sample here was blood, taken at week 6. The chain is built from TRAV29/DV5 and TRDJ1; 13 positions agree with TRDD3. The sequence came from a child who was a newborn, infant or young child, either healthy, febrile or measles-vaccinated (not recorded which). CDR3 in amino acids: CAARQFYGPPYWGIRGTDRLIF. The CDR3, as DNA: TGTGCAGCAAGGCAATTCTACGGCCCACCGTACTGGGGGATACGGGGGACCGATAGACTCATCTTT.